This entry lists 26 T cell receptor beta chains sequenced from one sample in a study of shared clonotypes between healthy human individuals (dated by TCRdb to the early 2020s). The protocol used for the library was the immunoSEQ multiplex PCR assay. The table comes from immuneACCESS by way of TCRdb, which keeps in-frame sequences with V and J called. Part of the clones is missing from these tables; in studies checked, under half for an unresolved V gene and the rest for unknown reasons. In this sample the table shows fewer than 1.6 million clones, 98% of which occur a single time. Around 0.33% of the sample is taken by the ten largest. What was sequenced was naive CD4+ T cells sorted from blood. The cell subset or site tag for this specimen amounts to: CD45RA+ positively selected. The source is a man between 25 and 39 years old in good health.

The rearrangement uses TRBV29-1 and TRBJ2-5; 7 bases agree with TRBD1. The V and J ends lost 2 bases and 4 bases, in that order; junction bases with no gene match: 13. CDR3 length: 16 amino acids. Germline CDR1 is SQVTM and CDR2 is ANQGSEA. In DNA, the CDR3 is TGCAGCGTTGAACCCTGGACAGGCAGCATCGGAGAGACCCAGTACTTC. Amino acids: CSVEPWTGSIGETQYF.

CDR3 residues: CSVVQVLETQYF. The CDR3 DNA follows: TGCAGCGTTGTCCAGGTTCTGGAGACCCAGTACTTC. The rearrangement uses TRBV29-1 and TRBJ2-5; D is undetermined. This CDR3 region has 12 residues. The germline gives CDR1 SQVTM, CDR2 ANQGSEA. V lost 4 bases and J 5 bases, leaving 11 bases between the germline ends.

The V call is TRBV9, the J call TRBJ1-1; D gene uncertain. The CDR3 sequence is 13 residues long. CDR1 and CDR2 (germline): SGDLS, YYNGEE. V was clipped by 4 bases and J by 4 bases, with 11 bases between them. The CDR3 DNA follows: TGTGCCAGCAGCCCCTGGCAGGCCACTGAAGCTTTCTTT. This translates into CASSPWQATEAFF.

V gene TRBV7-2 combines with J gene TRBJ2-2, with D maybe TRBD1 (5 bases). The CDR3 contains 14 residues. Trimming pared 3 bases from V and 7 bases from J, leaving 12 bases between. Germline V CDR1 and CDR2: SGHTA, FQGNSA. The CDR3: CASSFTGPGGELFF. CDR3 coding DNA: TGTGCCAGCAGCTTTACAGGACCGGGCGGGGAGCTGTTTTTT.

The chain joins TRBV11-2 to TRBJ2-7; maybe TRBD2 (6 bases). This CDR3 is built from 14 residues. Germline CDR1 SGHAT, CDR2 FQNNGV. Between the trimmed V and J ends, which lost 5 bases and 3 bases, there was a span of 14 bases. This CDR3 reads CASSLRADYYEQYF. The CDR3 DNA is TGTGCCAGCAGCCTAAGGGCGGACTACTACGAGCAGTACTTC.

The chain couples TRBV6-4 to TRBJ2-1; D tentatively fits TRBD1 or TRBD2 (6 bases each). V lost 7 bases to trimming and J lost 6 bases, with 13 bases between them. The CDR3 is 13 amino acids. Germline CDR1 is MRHNA and CDR2 is SNTAGT. For the CDR3, the DNA is TGTGCCAGCAAAGGGGGGCGGGCCAATGAGCAGTTCTTC. The encoded protein is CASKGGRANEQFF.

Worth noting for this clone: The same CDR3 can be traced to other DNA sequences in this sample. The V call is TRBV9, the J call TRBJ2-2; possibly TRBD1 for D (5 bases). Germline values: CDR1 SGDLS, CDR2 YYNGEE. CDR3 length: 15 residues. V lost 4 bases, J lost 1 base, and 11 bases lay in between. The CDR3 region is CASSPRQGNTGELFF. The CDR3 bases are TGTGCCAGCAGCCCCAGGCAGGGGAACACCGGGGAGCTGTTTTTT.

This chain's CDR3 is CASSPSSGYNEQFF. CDR3 bases: TGTGCCAGCAGTCCCTCTAGCGGCTACAATGAGCAGTTCTTC. The V call is TRBV6-4, the J call TRBJ2-1; 7 nucleotides match TRBD2. Germline trimming cut 5 bases from V and 3 bases from J; bases unmatched to any gene: 4. Germline V gene data show CDR1 as MRHNA and CDR2 as SNTAGT. The CDR3 has 14 residues.

The rearrangement joins TRBV19 to TRBJ2-5, with a weak D call TRBD1 (5 bases). In germline, CDR1 is LNHDA, CDR2 SQIVND (reference sequence). The length of the CDR3 is 13 residues. V dropped 4 bases and J dropped 0 bases, with 6 bases sitting between them. In nucleotides, the CDR3 is TGTGCCAGTAGTAAGGGGAACCAAGAGACCCAGTACTTC. Protein product: CASSKGNQETQYF.

This chain connects TRBV9 to TRBJ2-5; D might be TRBD1 (6 bases). Germline CDR1 and CDR2: SGDLS and YYNGEE. V lost 6 bases to trimming and J lost 2 bases, with 17 bases between them. The CDR3 sequence is 15 residues long. Written as DNA, the CDR3 is TGTGCCAGCATTCGAGGCAGGGGACCACAAGAGACCCAGTACTTC. It is translated as CASIRGRGPQETQYF.

V gene TRBV20-1 combines with J gene TRBJ2-1; unclear D gene. Deletions cut 0 bases from V and 8 bases from J, with 5 bases between. This CDR3 contains 11 residues. CDR1 DFQATT and CDR2 SNEGSKA come from the germline V gene (reference sequence). The CDR3 coding sequence is TGCAGTGCTAGAGAGCCGGATGAGCAGTTCTTC. As protein: CSAREPDEQFF.

The V and J genes are TRBV4-1 and TRBJ1-2, with TRBD1 identical over 8 bases. The CDR3 has 16 amino acids. J was trimmed by 2 bases and V by 0 bases; bases with no gene match: 5. Germline V gene lookup returns CDR1 MGHRA and CDR2 YSYEKL. The CDR3 reads CASSQEVWTGNYGYTF. In nucleotides, the CDR3 is TGCGCCAGCAGCCAAGAAGTTTGGACAGGGAACTATGGCTACACCTTC.

The table lists this clone with a count of one. The chain has TRBV19 and TRBJ2-6; TRBD1 might be the D (6 bases). Germline values: CDR1 LNHDA, CDR2 SQIVND (reference sequence). V was clipped by 7 bases and J by 4 bases, with 11 bases between them. The CDR3 runs to 14 residues. The CDR3 nucleotides read TGTGCCAGTAAGGTGGGGGCCGGGGCCAACGTCCTGACTTTC. The encoded protein is CASKVGAGANVLTF.

This chain joins TRBV7-3 and TRBJ2-7; possibly TRBD2 for D (6 bases). Trimming removed 4 bases from V and 5 bases from J, with 15 bases in between. Germline CDR1 reads SGHTA; CDR2 reads FQGTGA. The CDR3 contains 14 residues. This CDR3 reads CASSSMRDVDEQYF. Here the CDR3 DNA reads TGTGCCAGCAGCTCAATGCGGGACGTGGACGAGCAGTACTTC.

This sequence joins TRBV19 and TRBJ2-7; TRBD2 matches 9 bases. The CDR3 totals 16 residues. V dropped 1 base and J dropped 3; count of bases not matched to a gene: 7. Germline V gene lookup returns CDR1 LNHDA and CDR2 SQIVND (reference sequence). The CDR3: CASSIVAGVLNYEQYF. CDR3 coding DNA: TGTGCCAGTAGTATAGTAGCGGGAGTACTTAACTACGAGCAGTACTTC.

The CDR3 nucleotides are TGTGCCAGCAGCTTGATGGGACCTCGGAATCAGGAAAAACTGTTTTTT. Translating it yields CASSLMGPRNQEKLFF. The chain couples TRBV5-5 to TRBJ1-4; a weak D match, TRBD1 (5 bases). The V gene lost 1 base and the J gene lost 8 bases, with 18 bases spanning the gap. The CDR3 loop spans 16 amino acids. Germline assignment: CDR1 SGHKS and CDR2 YYEKEE (reference sequence).

The J gene is TRBJ1-2, the V gene TRBV4-3, with no clear D. V lost 0 bases and J lost 0, with 11 bases in between. The CDR3 loop spans 16 amino acids. Per the germline V gene, CDR1 is LGHNA and CDR2 is YSLEER. This chain's CDR3 is CASSQDLLNTNYGYTF. DNA of the CDR3: TGCGCCAGCAGCCAAGACCTTCTTAATACTAACTATGGCTACACCTTC.

The chain employs TRBV2 and TRBJ1-4, with D tentatively TRBD1 (5 bases). The ends were cut back, 1 base at V and 0 bases at J, with 9 bases in the middle. The CDR3 is 16 amino acids. Germline V gene sequence: CDR1 SNHLY, CDR2 FYNNEI. The CDR3 here is CASSEDRPATNEKLFF. The DNA of the CDR3 is TGTGCCAGCAGTGAAGACAGGCCTGCAACTAATGAAAAACTGTTTTTT.

The chain has TRBV6-6 and TRBJ2-1; 7 bases map to TRBD1. J was trimmed by 7 bases and V by 2 bases; bases with no gene match: 8. The CDR3 length is 15 residues. CDR1 MNHNY and CDR2 SVGAGI come from the germline V gene (reference sequence). CDR3 region: CASSYPTGTENEQFF. The DNA of the CDR3 is TGTGCCAGCAGTTACCCGACAGGGACGGAGAATGAGCAGTTCTTC.

The chain recombines TRBV18 with TRBJ2-3, with a tentative D call TRBD2 (5 bases). Germline V lookup: CDR1 KGHSH, CDR2 LQKENI. V gave up 3 bases and J gave up 0 bases, with 10 bases separating them. The length of the CDR3 is 15 residues. As DNA, the CDR3 is TGTGCCAGCTCACCTGGACGGACTAGCACAGATACGCAGTATTTT. Amino acids: CASSPGRTSTDTQYF.

The gene calls are TRBV5-1 and TRBJ2-1, with TRBD2 matching over 7 bases. The CDR3 consists of 14 residues. Germline CDR1 SGHRS, CDR2 YFSETQ. V shed 7 bases and J 9 bases; nucleotides not matched to a gene: 13. The CDR3 coding sequence is TGCGCCAGCGCTTCGGCGGGAGTGGTCGGTGAGCAGTTCTTC. Residues: CASASAGVVGEQFF.

The CDR3 DNA is TGCGCCAGCAGCCAATGGACAGGCACAGATACGCAGTATTTT. Its translation is CASSQWTGTDTQYF. V is TRBV4-1 and J is TRBJ2-3, with D tentatively TRBD1 (6 bases). The V end was cut by 2 bases, the J end by 1 base, with 7 bases between. Per germline, CDR1 MGHRA and CDR2 YSYEKL. CDR3 length: 14 residues.

The chain recombines TRBV5-4 with TRBJ2-3; TRBD1 matches 9 bases. V was clipped by 4 bases and J by 6 bases; unmatched bases: 15. In germline, CDR1 is SGHNT, CDR2 YYREEE (reference sequence). The CDR3 spans 17 residues. CDR3 bases: TGTGCCAGCAGCCCTAAGCTCGGGACAGGGAGAACGGATACGCAGTATTTT. Protein product: CASSPKLGTGRTDTQYF.

V is TRBV14 and J is TRBJ2-2; 7 bases are a match to TRBD2. After removal of 11 bases from V and 4 bases from J, the junction contained 10 bases not matched to a gene. There are 14 residues in the CDR3. Looked up from germline, CDR1 is SGHDN and CDR2 is FVKESK. This CDR3 reads CACGSGKVTGELFF. The CDR3, as DNA: TGTGCCTGCGGGAGCGGGAAGGTCACCGGGGAGCTGTTTTTT.

J is TRBJ2-2 and V is TRBV28; D could derive from TRBD1 or TRBD2 (6 bases each). Deletions cut 5 bases from V and 4 bases from J, with 20 bases between. The CDR3 runs to 17 residues. Germline values: CDR1 MDHEN, CDR2 SYDVKM. The CDR3 DNA follows: TGTGCCAGCAGTCCAAGGACAGCCAGGGACTTCACCGGGGAGCTGTTTTTT. Its protein product is CASSPRTARDFTGELFF.

The chain joins TRBV14 to TRBJ1-2; D gene ambiguous. CDR1 SGHDN and CDR2 FVKESK come from the germline V gene. The CDR3 contains 13 residues. The V gene lost 2 bases and the J gene lost 4 bases, with 8 bases spanning the gap. CDR3 in amino acids: CASSQSRGYGYTF. The CDR3, as DNA: TGTGCCAGCAGCCAATCTCGCGGCTATGGCTACACCTTC.